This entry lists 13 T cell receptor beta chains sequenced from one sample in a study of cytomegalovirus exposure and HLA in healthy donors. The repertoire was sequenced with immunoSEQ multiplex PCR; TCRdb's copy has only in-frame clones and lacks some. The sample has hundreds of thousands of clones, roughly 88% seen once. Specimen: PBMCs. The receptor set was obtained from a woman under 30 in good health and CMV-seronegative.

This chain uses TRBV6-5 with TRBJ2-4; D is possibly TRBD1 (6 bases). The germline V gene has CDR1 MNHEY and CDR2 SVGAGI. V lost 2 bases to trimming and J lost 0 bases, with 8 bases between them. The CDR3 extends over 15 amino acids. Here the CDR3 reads CASSYNREAKNIQYF. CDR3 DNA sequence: TGTGCCAGCAGTTACAACAGGGAAGCCAAAAACATTCAGTACTTC.

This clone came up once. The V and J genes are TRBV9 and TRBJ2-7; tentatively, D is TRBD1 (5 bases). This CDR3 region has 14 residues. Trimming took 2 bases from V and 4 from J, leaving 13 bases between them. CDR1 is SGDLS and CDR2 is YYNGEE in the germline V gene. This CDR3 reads CASSVSWGPYEQYF. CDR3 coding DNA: TGTGCCAGCAGCGTCAGCTGGGGCCCTTACGAGCAGTACTTC.

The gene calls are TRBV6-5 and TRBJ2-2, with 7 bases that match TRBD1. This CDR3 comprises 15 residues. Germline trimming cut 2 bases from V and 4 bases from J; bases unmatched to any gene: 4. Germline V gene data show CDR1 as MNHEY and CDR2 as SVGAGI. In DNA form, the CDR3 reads TGTGCCAGCAGTTACAGCGACAGGGCCACCGGGGAGCTGTTTTTT. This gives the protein CASSYSDRATGELFF.

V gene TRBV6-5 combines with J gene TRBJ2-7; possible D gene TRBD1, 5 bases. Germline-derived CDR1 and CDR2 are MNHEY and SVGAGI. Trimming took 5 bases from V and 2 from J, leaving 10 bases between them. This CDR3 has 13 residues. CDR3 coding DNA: TGTGCCAGCAGTGCAACAGGTACCTACGAGCAGTACTTC. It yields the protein CASSATGTYEQYF.

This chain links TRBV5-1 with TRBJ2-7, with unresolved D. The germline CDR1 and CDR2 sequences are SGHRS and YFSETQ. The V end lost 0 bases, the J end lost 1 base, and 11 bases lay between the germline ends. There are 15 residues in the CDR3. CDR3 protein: CASSLEAGSSYEQYF. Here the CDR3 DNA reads TGCGCCAGCAGCTTGGAGGCAGGATCATCCTACGAGCAGTACTTC.

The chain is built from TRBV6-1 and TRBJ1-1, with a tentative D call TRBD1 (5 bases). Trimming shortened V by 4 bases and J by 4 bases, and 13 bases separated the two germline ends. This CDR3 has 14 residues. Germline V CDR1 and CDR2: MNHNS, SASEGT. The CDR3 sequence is CASSGRVGSTEAFF. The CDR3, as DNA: TGTGCCAGCAGTGGCAGGGTTGGCTCCACTGAAGCTTTCTTT.

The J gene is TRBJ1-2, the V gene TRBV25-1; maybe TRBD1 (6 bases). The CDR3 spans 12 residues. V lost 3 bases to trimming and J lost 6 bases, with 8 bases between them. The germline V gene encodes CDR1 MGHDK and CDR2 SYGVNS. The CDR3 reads CASSEGADGYTF. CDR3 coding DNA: TGTGCCAGCAGTGAGGGGGCTGATGGCTACACCTTC.

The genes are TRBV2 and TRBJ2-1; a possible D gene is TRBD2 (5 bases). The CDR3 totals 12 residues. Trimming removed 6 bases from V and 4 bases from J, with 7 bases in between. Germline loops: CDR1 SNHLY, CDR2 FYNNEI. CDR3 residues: CASRRDYNEQFF. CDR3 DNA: TGTGCCAGCAGGAGGGATTACAATGAGCAGTTCTTC.

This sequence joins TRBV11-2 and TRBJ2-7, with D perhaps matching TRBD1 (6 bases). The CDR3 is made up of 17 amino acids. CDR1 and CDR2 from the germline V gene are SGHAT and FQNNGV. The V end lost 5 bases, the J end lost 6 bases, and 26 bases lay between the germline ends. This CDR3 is CASSVQGTQHWGGEQYF. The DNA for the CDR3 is TGTGCCAGCAGCGTCCAGGGGACCCAGCACTGGGGCGGCGAGCAGTACTTC.

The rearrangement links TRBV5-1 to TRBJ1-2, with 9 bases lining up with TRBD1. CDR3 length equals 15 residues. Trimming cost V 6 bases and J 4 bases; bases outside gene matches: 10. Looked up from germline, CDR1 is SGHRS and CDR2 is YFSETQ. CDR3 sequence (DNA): TGCGCCAGCAACGGAGGGGACAGGGATTCCTATGGCTACACCTTC. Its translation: CASNGGDRDSYGYTF.

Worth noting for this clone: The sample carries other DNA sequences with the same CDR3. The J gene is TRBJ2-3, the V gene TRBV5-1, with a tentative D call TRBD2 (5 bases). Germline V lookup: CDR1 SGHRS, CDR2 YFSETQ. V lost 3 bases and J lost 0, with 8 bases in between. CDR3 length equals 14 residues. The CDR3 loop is CASSSGVSTDTQYF. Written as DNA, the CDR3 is TGCGCCAGCAGCTCCGGGGTAAGCACAGATACGCAGTATTTT.

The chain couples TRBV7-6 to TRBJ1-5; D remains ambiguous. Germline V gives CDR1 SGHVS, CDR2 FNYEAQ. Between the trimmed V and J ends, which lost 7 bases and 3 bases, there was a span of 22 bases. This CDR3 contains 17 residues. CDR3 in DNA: TGTGCCAGCAAAAGGCTCGGGATTTCAGGTCACAATCAGCCCCAGCATTTT. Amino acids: CASKRLGISGHNQPQHF.

CDR3 sequence (DNA): TGTGCCAGTAGTAGCCTAGCGGACTCCTACAATGAGCAGTTCTTC. This sequence encodes CASSSLADSYNEQFF. This rearrangement joins TRBV19 to TRBJ2-1; 7 bases match TRBD2. The V gene's germline CDR1 is LNHDA and CDR2 SQIVND (reference sequence). The trim removed 4 bases at V and 0 bases at J, leaving 3 bases unmatched. The CDR3 is made up of 15 amino acids.